This T cell receptor beta chain was profiled in a study of T cell responses to AZD1222 COVID-19 vaccine. Points from the study as a whole: Compared with day 0, the breadth and depth of the Spike-specific TCR repertoire rose significantly after two doses of AZD1222. Of the AZD1222 recipients, only 5 or 6 were seropositive at baseline. Donors, mostly white British, included more females; clonal diversity was possibly underestimated.

Germline assignment: CDR1 SGHAT and CDR2 FQNNGV. This CDR3 is built from 15 residues. V gave up 4 bases and J gave up 5 bases; unmatched junction bases: 5. Details on this clone: Its antigen is not known.

Pooled in the analysis were second doses at about 4 or about 12 weeks. This table comes from immunoSEQ multiplex PCR, and its TCRdb copy is limited to in-frame clones, with some not included. The sample lists some 110,000 clones, roughly nine tenths occurring once. The chain employs TRBV11-2 and TRBJ2-5; TRBD1 matches 12 bases. The sequencing used peripheral blood, collected 28 days after the second AZD1222 dose. The receptor's source is an adult who received the AZD1222 COVID-19 vaccine. DNA for the CDR3: TGTGCCAGCAGCTCAGGGACAGGGGGCCCGGAGACCCAGTACTTC. Translation gives CASSSGTGGPETQYF.